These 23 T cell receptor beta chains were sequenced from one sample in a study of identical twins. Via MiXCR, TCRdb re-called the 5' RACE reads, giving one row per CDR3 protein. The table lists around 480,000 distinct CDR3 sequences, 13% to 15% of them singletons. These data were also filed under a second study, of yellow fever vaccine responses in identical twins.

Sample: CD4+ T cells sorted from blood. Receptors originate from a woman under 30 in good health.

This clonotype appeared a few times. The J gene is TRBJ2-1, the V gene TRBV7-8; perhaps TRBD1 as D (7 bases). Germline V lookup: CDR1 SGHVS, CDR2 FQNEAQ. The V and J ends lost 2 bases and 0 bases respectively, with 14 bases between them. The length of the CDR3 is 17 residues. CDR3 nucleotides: TGTGCCAGCAGCTTAAGGCAGGGGGGATCCTCCTACAATGAGCAGTTCTTC. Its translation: CASSLRQGGSSYNEQFF.

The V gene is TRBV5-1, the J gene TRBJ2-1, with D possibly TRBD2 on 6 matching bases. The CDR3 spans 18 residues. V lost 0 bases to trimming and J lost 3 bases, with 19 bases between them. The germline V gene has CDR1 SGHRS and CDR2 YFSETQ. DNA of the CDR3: TGCGCCAGCAGCTTGGCCGGGACTCCAAGAAGGCTCTACAATGAGCAGTTCTTC. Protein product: CASSLAGTPRRLYNEQFF.

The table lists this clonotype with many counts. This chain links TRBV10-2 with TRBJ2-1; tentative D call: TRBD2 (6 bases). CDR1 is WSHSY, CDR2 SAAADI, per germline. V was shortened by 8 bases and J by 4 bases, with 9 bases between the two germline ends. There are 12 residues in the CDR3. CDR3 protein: CASVAGYNEQFF. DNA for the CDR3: TGCGCCAGCGTTGCGGGATACAATGAGCAGTTCTTC.

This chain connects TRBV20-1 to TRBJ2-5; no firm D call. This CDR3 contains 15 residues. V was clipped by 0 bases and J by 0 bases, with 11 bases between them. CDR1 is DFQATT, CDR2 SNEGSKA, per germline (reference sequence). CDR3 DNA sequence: TGCAGTGCTAGAGATGTGGGCAAGAACCAAGAGACCCAGTACTTC. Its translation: CSARDVGKNQETQYF.

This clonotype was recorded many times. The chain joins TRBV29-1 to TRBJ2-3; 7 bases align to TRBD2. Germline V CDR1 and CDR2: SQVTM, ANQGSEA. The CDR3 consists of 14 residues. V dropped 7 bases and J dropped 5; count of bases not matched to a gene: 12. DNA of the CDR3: TGCAGCGGATCGGGGGGACTGGGAGGAGATACGCAGTATTTT. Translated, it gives CSGSGGLGGDTQYF.

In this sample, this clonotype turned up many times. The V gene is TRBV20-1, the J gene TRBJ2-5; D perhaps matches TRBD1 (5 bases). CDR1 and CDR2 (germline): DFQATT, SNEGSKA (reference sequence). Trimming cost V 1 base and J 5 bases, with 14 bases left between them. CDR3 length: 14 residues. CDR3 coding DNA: TGCAGTGCTAGAGGGCAGGGTAAAGAGGAGACCCAGTACTTC. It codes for CSARGQGKEETQYF.

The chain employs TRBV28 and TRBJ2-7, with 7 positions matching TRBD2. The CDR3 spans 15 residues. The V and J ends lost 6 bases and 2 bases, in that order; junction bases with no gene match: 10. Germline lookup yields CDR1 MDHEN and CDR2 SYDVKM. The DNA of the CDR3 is TGTGCCAGCAGGGGGGGGACGCTTAAAGCCTACGAGCAGTACTTC. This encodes CASRGGTLKAYEQYF.

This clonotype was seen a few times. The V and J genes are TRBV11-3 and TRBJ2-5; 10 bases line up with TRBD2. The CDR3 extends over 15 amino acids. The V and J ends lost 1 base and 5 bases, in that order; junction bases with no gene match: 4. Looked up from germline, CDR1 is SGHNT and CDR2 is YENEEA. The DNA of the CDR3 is TGTGCCAGCAGCTTAGGAGCGGGGGGGCCGGAGACCCAGTACTTC. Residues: CASSLGAGGPETQYF.

This CDR3 is CASTSLGGRGVSEQYF. CDR3 coding DNA: TGCGCCAGCACCAGCTTGGGGGGGCGTGGGGTGAGCGAGCAGTACTTC. The V call is TRBV10-1, the J call TRBJ2-7, with TRBD2 as a possible D gene (7 bases). V was clipped by 7 bases and J by 6 bases, with 25 bases between them. Germline CDR1 is WNHNN and CDR2 is SYGVQD (reference sequence). The CDR3 has 16 amino acids.

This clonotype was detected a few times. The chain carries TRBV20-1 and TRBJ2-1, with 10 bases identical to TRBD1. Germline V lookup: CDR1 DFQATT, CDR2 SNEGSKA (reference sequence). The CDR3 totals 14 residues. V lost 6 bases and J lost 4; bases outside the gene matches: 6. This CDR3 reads CSADRDRGYNEQFF. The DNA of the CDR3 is TGCAGTGCCGACCGGGACAGGGGATACAATGAGCAGTTCTTC.

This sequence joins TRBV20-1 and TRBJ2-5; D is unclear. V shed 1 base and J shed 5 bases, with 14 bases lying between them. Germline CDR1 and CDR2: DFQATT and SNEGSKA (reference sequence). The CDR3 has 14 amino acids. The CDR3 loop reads CSARGPAARETQYF. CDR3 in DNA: TGCAGTGCTAGAGGTCCAGCTGCGAGGGAGACCCAGTACTTC.

The CDR3, as DNA: TGTGCCAGCAGCACCTCCGGGACTAGCGGGTTCAGTCGGCAGACCCAGTACTTC. As protein: CASSTSGTSGFSRQTQYF. The V and J genes are TRBV11-2 and TRBJ2-5; 12 nucleotides line up with TRBD2. CDR1 is SGHAT, CDR2 FQNNGV, per germline. The CDR3 is 18 residues long. The V and J ends lost 5 bases and 6 bases, in that order; junction bases with no gene match: 16. The full variable domain, its missing parts supplied by reference TRBV11-2 and TRBJ2-5, is EAGVAQSPRYKIIEKRQSVAFWCNPISGHATLYWYQQILGQGPKLLIQFQNNGVVDDSQLPKDRFSAERLKGVDSTLKIQPAKLEDSAVYLCASSTSGTSGFSRQTQYFGPGTRLLVL.

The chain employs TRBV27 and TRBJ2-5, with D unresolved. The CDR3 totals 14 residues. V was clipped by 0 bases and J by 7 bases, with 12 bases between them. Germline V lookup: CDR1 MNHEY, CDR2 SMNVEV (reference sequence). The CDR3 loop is CASSLSVGQATQYF. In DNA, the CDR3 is TGTGCCAGCAGTTTATCGGTAGGGCAGGCGACCCAGTACTTC.

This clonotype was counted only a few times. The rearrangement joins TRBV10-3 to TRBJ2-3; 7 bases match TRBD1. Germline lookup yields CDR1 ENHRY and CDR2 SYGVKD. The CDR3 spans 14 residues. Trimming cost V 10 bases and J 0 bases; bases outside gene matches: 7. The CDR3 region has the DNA TGTGCCACCATAGGACAGGCAAGCACAGATACGCAGTATTTT. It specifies CATIGQASTDTQYF.

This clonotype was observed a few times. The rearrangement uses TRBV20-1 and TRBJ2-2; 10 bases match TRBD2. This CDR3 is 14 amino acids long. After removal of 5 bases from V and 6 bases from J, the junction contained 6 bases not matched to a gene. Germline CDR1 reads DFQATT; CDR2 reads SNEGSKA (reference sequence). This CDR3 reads CSALSGGAPGELFF. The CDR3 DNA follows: TGCAGTGCTCTAAGCGGGGGGGCCCCCGGGGAGCTGTTTTTT.

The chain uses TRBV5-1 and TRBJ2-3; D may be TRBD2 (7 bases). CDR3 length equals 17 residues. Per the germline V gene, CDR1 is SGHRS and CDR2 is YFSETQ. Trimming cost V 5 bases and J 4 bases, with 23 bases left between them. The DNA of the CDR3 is TGCGCCAGCAGTTTCCTTAGGGGGGGTGATGTATCAGATACGCAGTATTTT. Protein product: CASSFLRGGDVSDTQYF.

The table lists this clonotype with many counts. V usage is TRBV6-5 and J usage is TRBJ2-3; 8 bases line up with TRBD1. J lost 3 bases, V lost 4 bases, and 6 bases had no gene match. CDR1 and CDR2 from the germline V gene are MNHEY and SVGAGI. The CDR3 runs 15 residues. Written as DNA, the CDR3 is TGTGCCAGCAGTTTCCAGGGGGCAGGGACAGATACGCAGTATTTT. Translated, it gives CASSFQGAGTDTQYF.

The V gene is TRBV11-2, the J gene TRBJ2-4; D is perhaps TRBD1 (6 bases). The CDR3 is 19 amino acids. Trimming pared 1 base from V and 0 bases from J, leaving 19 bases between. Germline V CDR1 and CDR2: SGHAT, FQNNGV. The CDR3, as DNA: TGTGCCAGCAGCTTAGTAGACCGGCCAGGGGATCTAGCCAAAAACATTCAGTACTTC. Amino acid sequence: CASSLVDRPGDLAKNIQYF.

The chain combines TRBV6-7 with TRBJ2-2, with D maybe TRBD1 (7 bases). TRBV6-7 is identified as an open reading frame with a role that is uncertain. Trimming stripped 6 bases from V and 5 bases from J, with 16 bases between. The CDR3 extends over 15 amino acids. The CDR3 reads CASSPEGAGTGELFF. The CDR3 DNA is TGTGCCAGCAGCCCGGAGGGGGCAGGTACCGGGGAGCTGTTTTTT.

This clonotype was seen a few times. CDR3 residues: CASSLGSNYEQYF. DNA for the CDR3: TGTGCCAGCAGTTTAGGTAGCAACTACGAGCAGTACTTC. The rearrangement uses TRBV12-3 or TRBV12-4 and TRBJ2-7, with unresolved D. CDR3 length equals 13 residues. The V end lost 1 base, the J end lost 3 bases, and 7 bases lay between the germline ends.

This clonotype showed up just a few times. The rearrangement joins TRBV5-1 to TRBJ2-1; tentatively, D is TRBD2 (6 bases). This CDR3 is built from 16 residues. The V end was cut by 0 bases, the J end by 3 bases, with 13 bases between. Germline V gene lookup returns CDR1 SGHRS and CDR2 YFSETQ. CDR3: CASSLVTAGSYNEQFF. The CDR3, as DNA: TGCGCCAGCAGCTTGGTCACTGCGGGGAGCTACAATGAGCAGTTCTTC.

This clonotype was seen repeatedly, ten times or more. CDR3 region: CASSLKSGELFF. The CDR3 DNA sequence: TGTGCCAGCAGCTTAAAATCCGGGGAGCTGTTTTTT. The chain has TRBV7-9 and TRBJ2-2; no clear D gene. CDR1 and CDR2 from the germline V gene are SEHNR and FQNEAQ (reference sequence). Trimming took 2 bases from V and 6 from J, leaving 4 bases between them. The length of the CDR3 is 12 residues.

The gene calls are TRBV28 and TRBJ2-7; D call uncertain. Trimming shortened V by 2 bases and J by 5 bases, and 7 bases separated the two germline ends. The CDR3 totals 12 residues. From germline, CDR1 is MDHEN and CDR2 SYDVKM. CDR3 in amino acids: CASSLRRHEQYF. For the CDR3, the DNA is TGTGCCAGCAGTTTACGCAGGCACGAGCAGTACTTC.